Sequencing of this T cell receptor beta chain was carried out in a study of blood T cell repertoires in COVID-19. Study in general: COVID-19 samples, acute and convalescent, were from the United States, Italy and Spain.

Original processing notes: Scientists estimated how many nucleated cells there were by amplifying reference gene primers. The assay was immunoSEQ multiplex PCR, and TCRdb's table has in-frame clones only and misses some. V and J calls and clone size are given by that table; D and trimming were obtained from the DNA. This sample has 150,000 to 200,000 clones, with roughly 90% found just once. With 3 bases removed from V and 5 bases from J, the gap between germline ends came to 13 bases. This CDR3 has 14 residues. CDR1 and CDR2 (germline): MGHRA, YSYEKL. Sequenced sample: peripheral blood. The rearrangement links TRBV4-1 to TRBJ2-5, with D tentatively TRBD2 (5 bases). The sequence came from a man aged 45-60 years with acute or convalescent COVID-19. DNA for the CDR3: TGCGCCAGCAGCCAGAGGGAGATTCAGGAGACCCAGTACTTC. It yields the protein CASSQREIQETQYF.